The clone carrying this TCR beta chain was counted ten times or more. Antigen specificity is unknown. This sample is part of a study of CD8 T cells in ankylosing spondylitis. Libraries for TCR beta were made by quantitative 5'-RACE with molecular barcodes. From the 5' RACE reads, TCRdb called clonotypes with MiXCR, one entry per CDR3 protein. Of over 600,000 distinct CDR3 sequences detected, around a fifth appear once; the ten largest clones hold around a fifth. Study observations and caveats: CD8+ cells made up the disease-linked clones, which were relatively rare in peripheral blood. There was reportedly significant enrichment of clones that were disease-linked in matched ankylosing spondylitis synovial fluid. There were earlier reports of some motif variants in reactive arthritis synovial fluid and blood. A motif in TCR beta, a set of under ten highly homologous variants, appeared characteristic of ankylosing spondylitis blood.

The clonotype originates from a male donor with ankylosing spondylitis. Material: blood, either unsorted or a sorted T cell fraction (not recorded which).

The DNA for the CDR3 is TGTGCCAGCAGTCTCCTCCACAATGAGCAGTTCTTC. Protein sequence: CASSLLHNEQFF. This chain joins TRBV12-3 or TRBV12-4 and TRBJ2-1; D remains ambiguous. V lost 5 bases and J lost 5, with 7 bases in between. This CDR3 has 12 residues.